A single T cell receptor beta chain is shown here with its context. Its antigen is undetermined. Measured with immunoSEQ multiplex PCR; TCRdb has only the in-frame clones, and not every one. The data hold hundreds of thousands of clones, with around 92% observed a single time. Treatment of the sample: around 19 received Ad26.COV2.S at low or high dose, single or two shots; roughly five received placebo; per-sample allocation not given. It was on day 63 after the first vaccine or placebo injection that samples were taken. Recruitment in Boston yielded a donor of adult age, 18-55 years. This specimen belongs to a study of Ad26.COV2.S vaccination and SARS-CoV-2 variants. On the study more broadly: Participants got Ad26.COV2.S intramuscularly, once or twice 56 days apart.

Study-wide results and caveats: Spike-specific TCR breadth was greater in vaccine than placebo recipients. It is possible that the TCR breadth and depth analyses underestimated the total T cell responses.

This specimen consisted of peripheral blood, obtained in a trial of Ad26.COV2.S vaccine versus placebo. The source of this sequence is a person aged 18-65 years who received the Ad26.COV2.S COVID-19 vaccine or a placebo.

The CDR3 nucleotides read TGTGCCAGCAGCTCCGAAGGGGCTCACGAGCAGTACTTC. This encodes CASSSEGAHEQYF. The gene calls are TRBV13 and TRBJ2-7; tentative D call: TRBD1 (5 bases). CDR3 length: 13 amino acids. In germline, CDR1 is PRHDT, CDR2 FYEKMQ (reference sequence). Trimming left V 4 bases short and J 5 bases short, with 12 bases between.